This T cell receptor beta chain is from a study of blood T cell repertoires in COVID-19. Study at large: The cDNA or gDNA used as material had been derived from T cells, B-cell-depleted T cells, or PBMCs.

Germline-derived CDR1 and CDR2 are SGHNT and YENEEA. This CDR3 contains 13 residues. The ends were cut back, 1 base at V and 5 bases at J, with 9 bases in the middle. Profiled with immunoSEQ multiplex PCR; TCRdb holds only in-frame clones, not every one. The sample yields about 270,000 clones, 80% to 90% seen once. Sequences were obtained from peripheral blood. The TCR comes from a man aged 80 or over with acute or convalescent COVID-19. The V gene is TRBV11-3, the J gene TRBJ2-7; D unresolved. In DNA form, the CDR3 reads TGTGCCAGCAGCTTAGGAGAGGCCCACGAGCAGTACTTC. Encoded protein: CASSLGEAHEQYF.